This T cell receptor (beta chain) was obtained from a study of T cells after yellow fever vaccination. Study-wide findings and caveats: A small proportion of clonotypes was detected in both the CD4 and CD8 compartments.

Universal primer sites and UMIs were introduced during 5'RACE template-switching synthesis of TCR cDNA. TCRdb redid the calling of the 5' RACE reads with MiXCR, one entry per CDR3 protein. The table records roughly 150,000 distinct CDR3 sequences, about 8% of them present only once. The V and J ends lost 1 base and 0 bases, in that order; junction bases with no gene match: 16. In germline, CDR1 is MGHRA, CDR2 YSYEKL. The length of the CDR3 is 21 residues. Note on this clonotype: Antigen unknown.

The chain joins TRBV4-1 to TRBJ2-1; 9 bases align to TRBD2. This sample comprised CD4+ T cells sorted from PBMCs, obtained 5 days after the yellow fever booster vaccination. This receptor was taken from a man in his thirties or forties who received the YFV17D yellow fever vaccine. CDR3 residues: CASSQGKLAGGSKSSYNEQFF. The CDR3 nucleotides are TGCGCCAGCAGCCAAGGGAAACTAGCGGGTGGAAGCAAAAGCTCCTACAATGAGCAGTTCTTC.